The 18 T cell receptor beta chains in this list originate from one sample, sequenced in a study of blood T cell repertoires in COVID-19. Sequencing was performed with immunoSEQ multiplex PCR; in TCRdb, only in-frame clones are kept and a portion is missing. The sample includes some 140,000 clones, 91% of them seen just once. Sequencing was performed on peripheral blood. Source of these receptors: a man between 50 and 59 years old with acute or convalescent COVID-19.

The V and J genes are TRBV14 and TRBJ1-1, with 7 positions matching TRBD1. This CDR3 comprises 13 residues. Germline V gives CDR1 SGHDN, CDR2 FVKESK. J lost 11 bases, V lost 3 bases, and 9 bases had no gene match. CDR3 bases: TGTGCCAGCAGCCAGATTCGACAGGGCGACGCTTTCTTT. As protein: CASSQIRQGDAFF.

The chain combines TRBV30 with TRBJ1-6, with D perhaps matching TRBD1 (5 bases). The CDR3 has 13 amino acids. Trimming pared 0 bases from V and 10 bases from J, leaving 10 bases between. The V gene's germline CDR1 is GTSNPN and CDR2 SVGIG (reference sequence). CDR3 nucleotide sequence: TGTGCCTGGAGTGTACTCGACAGATCACCCCTCCACTTT. Amino acids: CAWSVLDRSPLHF.

V usage is TRBV28 and J usage is TRBJ1-1; no firm D call. The germline gives CDR1 MDHEN, CDR2 SYDVKM. The CDR3 consists of 15 residues. With 4 bases removed from V and 1 base from J, the gap between germline ends came to 13 bases. CDR3 DNA: TGTGCCAGCAGTTCCCCGGCGGGGAAGAACACTGAAGCTTTCTTT. This translates into CASSSPAGKNTEAFF.

The CDR3 nucleotides read TGTGCCAGCAGCGTAGCTACGGATTCACCCCTCCACTTT. This gives the protein CASSVATDSPLHF. This rearrangement joins TRBV9 to TRBJ1-6; D gene uncertain. The V end lost 0 bases, the J end lost 8 bases, and 6 bases lay between the germline ends. The CDR3 sequence is 13 residues long. The V gene's germline CDR1 is SGDLS and CDR2 YYNGEE.

The V and J genes are TRBV4-1 and TRBJ2-2; 8 nucleotides line up with TRBD2. The CDR3 is 15 residues long. Trimming took 6 bases from V and 6 from J; bases not matched to a gene: 9. CDR1 is MGHRA and CDR2 is YSYEKL in the germline V gene. The CDR3 DNA sequence: TGCGCCAGCAGACTGGCGTGGCGGGAGGCCGGGGAGCTGTTTTTT. This gives the protein CASRLAWREAGELFF.

V usage is TRBV18 and J usage is TRBJ1-3; 9 positions match TRBD1. Per the germline V gene, CDR1 is KGHSH and CDR2 is LQKENI. This CDR3 is 15 amino acids long. After removal of 2 bases from V and 5 bases from J, the junction contained 4 bases not matched to a gene. In nucleotides, the CDR3 is TGTGCCAGCTCACCAGGGACAGGGCTGCGAAACACCATATATTTT. Protein sequence: CASSPGTGLRNTIYF.

The chain uses TRBV18 and TRBJ1-5, with D hard to call. This CDR3 has 14 amino acids. Germline CDR1 KGHSH, CDR2 LQKENI. Trimming removed 3 bases at V and 7 bases at J, with 13 bases between. CDR3 DNA: TGTGCCAGCTCACCTGTCGCACCAGGCCAGCCCCAGCATTTT. Encoded protein: CASSPVAPGQPQHF. Supplemented by reference TRBV18 and TRBJ1-5, the full variable domain reads NAGVMQNPRHLVRRRGQEARLRCSPMKGHSHVYWYRQLPEEGLKFMVYLQKENIIDESGMPKERFSAEFPKEGPSILRIQQVVRGDSAAYFCASSPVAPGQPQHFGDGTRLSIL.

The chain's CDR3 is CASSLDRGLGGTEAFF. The CDR3 coding sequence is TGTGCCAGCAGTCTGGACAGGGGGCTGGGGGGGACTGAAGCTTTCTTT. The gene calls are TRBV28 and TRBJ1-1; 11 bases match TRBD1. CDR3 size: 16 residues. CDR1 MDHEN and CDR2 SYDVKM come from the germline V gene. Unmatched junction bases numbered 10, after V lost 5 bases and J lost 5 bases.

This chain connects TRBV6-6 to TRBJ2-3, with 9 bases lining up with TRBD2. The CDR3 length is 20 residues. Germline loops: CDR1 MNHNY, CDR2 SVGAGI (reference sequence). The V gene end was trimmed by 6 bases and the J gene end by 1 base; junction bases not matched to a gene: 20. The CDR3 sequence is CASSRSWRNSGRSRTDTQYF. CDR3 bases: TGTGCCAGCAGCCGCTCTTGGAGGAATAGCGGGAGATCCCGCACAGATACGCAGTATTTT.

This clone was seen more than once but under ten times. V is TRBV28 and J is TRBJ1-6, with a tentative D call TRBD1 (5 bases). Trimming took off 1 base at V and 9 bases at J, with 13 bases between the two ends. This CDR3 is 15 amino acids long. CDR1 MDHEN and CDR2 SYDVKM come from the germline V gene. Here the CDR3 DNA reads TGTGCCAGCAGTTTATTGCAGGGTTCGGGTTCACCCCTCCACTTT. Translating gives CASSLLQGSGSPLHF.

V usage is TRBV30 and J usage is TRBJ1-5; no definite D call. Germline V CDR1 and CDR2: GTSNPN, SVGIG (reference sequence). This CDR3 spans 13 amino acids. Trimming took 0 bases from V and 2 from J, leaving 5 bases between them. The CDR3 loop is CAWSVEGNQPQHF. CDR3 coding DNA: TGTGCCTGGAGTGTGGAGGGCAATCAGCCCCAGCATTTT.

The J gene is TRBJ2-1, the V gene TRBV6-2 or TRBV6-3; tentative D call: TRBD1 (5 bases). Germline CDR1 reads MNHEY; CDR2 reads SVGEGT. V shed 5 bases and J shed 8 bases, with 22 bases lying between them. The CDR3 loop spans 16 amino acids. The CDR3 sequence is CASSQGPGLSRDEQFF. Here the CDR3 DNA reads TGTGCCAGCAGTCAGGGCCCAGGGCTTTCAAGGGATGAGCAGTTCTTC.

By share, this clone ranks as medium-sized. This sequence joins TRBV5-4 and TRBJ2-7, with 10 bases that match TRBD2. Germline CDR1 and CDR2: SGHNT and YYREEE (reference sequence). The CDR3 runs to 16 residues. J lost 0 bases, V lost 1 base, and 4 bases had no gene match. The CDR3 region has the DNA TGTGCCAGCAGCTTGCAGAGCGGGAGGGGCTCCTACGAGCAGTACTTC. Protein sequence: CASSLQSGRGSYEQYF.

This chain uses TRBV18 with TRBJ2-3, with D uncertain. Germline V gene lookup returns CDR1 KGHSH and CDR2 LQKENI. This CDR3 contains 15 residues. The ends were cut back, 5 bases at V and 2 bases at J, with 14 bases in the middle. The DNA for the CDR3 is TGTGCCAGCTCAAACCTTCCGGGTCTCACAGATACGCAGTATTTT. Encoded protein: CASSNLPGLTDTQYF. Full variable domain (rest looked up from reference TRBV18 and TRBJ2-3): NAGVMQNPRHLVRRRGQEARLRCSPMKGHSHVYWYRQLPEEGLKFMVYLQKENIIDESGMPKERFSAEFPKEGPSILRIQQVVRGDSAAYFCASSNLPGLTDTQYFGPGTRLTVL.

The chain employs TRBV5-8 and TRBJ2-4; D uncertain. CDR1 and CDR2 from the germline V gene are SGHTS and YDEGEE. Trimming removed 5 bases from V and 6 bases from J, with 21 bases in between. This CDR3 is built from 16 residues. The CDR3 nucleotides read TGTGCCAGCAGTAGCTTATTTGGATCGACTGGAAACATTCAGTACTTC. Amino acids: CASSSLFGSTGNIQYF.

V gene TRBV24-1 combines with J gene TRBJ2-7, with TRBD1 matching 7 bases. Germline values: CDR1 KGHDR, CDR2 SFDVKD. The CDR3 is made up of 15 amino acids. J gave up 4 bases and V 2 bases, and 7 bases lay outside the gene matches. The CDR3 nucleotides are TGTGCCACCAGTGATTCAAGGGGGCTCGGGTACGAGCAGTACTTC. Amino acid sequence: CATSDSRGLGYEQYF.

The chain employs TRBV2 and TRBJ1-1; 9 nucleotides align to TRBD1. The germline CDR1 and CDR2 sequences are SNHLY and FYNNEI. V was clipped by 8 bases and J by 6 bases; unmatched bases: 7. CDR3 length equals 13 residues. The CDR3 is CASPEGQGSEAFF. DNA of the CDR3: TGTGCCAGCCCTGAGGGACAGGGCTCTGAAGCTTTCTTT.

The V and J genes are TRBV19 and TRBJ2-6, with TRBD1 matching 9 bases. Germline V gives CDR1 LNHDA, CDR2 SQIVND (reference sequence). The length of the CDR3 is 18 residues. Trimming removed 2 bases from V and 0 bases from J; junction bases left unmatched: 5. CDR3: CASSITGQGLSGANVLTF. CDR3 in DNA: TGTGCCAGTAGTATAACGGGACAGGGTCTCTCTGGGGCCAACGTCCTGACTTTC.